The 19 T cell receptor beta chains listed next were all sequenced from one sample in a study of siplizumab effects on memory and regulatory T cells. Generated by immunoSEQ multiplex PCR, the TCRdb table keeps only in-frame clones and is missing some. This sample has some 88,000 clones; about nine tenths occur once, and the top ten carry 15%. The sequenced sample consisted of CD4+ T cells sorted from blood. Receptors were obtained from a human donor in good health.

This clone appeared a few times. The chain combines TRBV7-9 with TRBJ2-3; maybe TRBD2 (6 bases). Germline V gives CDR1 SEHNR, CDR2 FQNEAQ (reference sequence). This CDR3 is built from 17 residues. The V end lost 0 bases, the J end lost 4 bases, and 17 bases lay between the germline ends. As DNA, the CDR3 is TGTGCCAGCAGCTTAGCGCGGGGAAACCTTAGAGCAGATACGCAGTATTTT. It codes for CASSLARGNLRADTQYF.

The chain couples TRBV11-3 to TRBJ2-2; no definite D call. Germline V gene data show CDR1 as SGHNT and CDR2 as YENEEA. The CDR3 has 13 amino acids. V was cut by 2 bases and J by 8 bases, with 9 bases left in between. DNA for the CDR3: TGTGCCAGCAGCTTAAGTGGAATTGGGGAGCTGTTTTTT. Its protein product is CASSLSGIGELFF. Filled out from reference TRBV11-3 and TRBJ2-2, the complete variable domain reads EAGVVQSPRYKIIEKKQPVAFWCNPISGHNTLYWYLQNLGQGPELLIRYENEEAVDDSQLPKDRFSAERLKGVDSTLKIQPAELGDSAVYLCASSLSGIGELFFGEGSRLTVL.

The chain links TRBV19 to TRBJ1-2; a weak D match, TRBD1 (5 bases). Germline V CDR1 and CDR2: LNHDA, SQIVND (reference sequence). This CDR3 has 13 residues. Deletions cut 1 base from V and 8 bases from J, with 11 bases between. As DNA, the CDR3 is TGTGCCAGTAGTATAGCAGGGATGGCAGGCTACACCTTC. Translation gives CASSIAGMAGYTF.

This chain uses TRBV5-4 with TRBJ2-1; no definite D call. Germline V gene data show CDR1 as SGHNT and CDR2 as YYREEE (reference sequence). V was cut by 1 base and J by 10 bases, with 9 bases left in between. The CDR3 sequence is 12 residues long. The CDR3 loop is CASSLPAGEQFF. CDR3 sequence (DNA): TGTGCCAGCAGCTTGCCTGCCGGCGAGCAGTTCTTC.

The J gene is TRBJ1-1, the V gene TRBV5-1, with 7 bases matching TRBD1. J lost 8 bases, V lost 1 base, and 8 bases had no gene match. Germline lookup yields CDR1 SGHRS and CDR2 YFSETQ. This CDR3 is 14 amino acids long. The CDR3 sequence: CASSLWDSLLEAFF. The CDR3 DNA follows: TGCGCCAGCAGCTTGTGGGACAGTCTTCTCGAAGCTTTCTTT.

The sample holds one count of this clone. The chain combines TRBV7-2 with TRBJ1-2; 7 positions match TRBD1. Trimming at V came to 5 bases and at J to 13 bases, leaving 13 bases not matched to a gene. The CDR3 extends over 13 amino acids. Germline V lookup: CDR1 SGHTA, CDR2 FQGNSA. CDR3 amino acids: CASSPPGQLSGTF. The CDR3 region has the DNA TGTGCCAGCAGCCCCCCGGGACAGCTCTCAGGCACCTTC.

A remark on this clone: The same CDR3 is also encoded by other DNA sequences in this sample. This sequence joins TRBV19 and TRBJ2-7; D not resolved. Germline CDR1 reads LNHDA; CDR2 reads SQIVND (reference sequence). This CDR3 comprises 13 residues. V lost 1 base and J lost 1, with 5 bases in between. The CDR3 region has the DNA TGTGCCAGTAGTATAGGGGGTTCCTACGAGCAGTACTTC. Translated, it gives CASSIGGSYEQYF.

The rearrangement links TRBV5-3 to TRBJ2-7; 8 bases align to TRBD2. TRBV5-3 is an ORF, and what it does is uncertain. V gave up 1 base and J gave up 3 bases; unmatched junction bases: 6. CDR3 length: 15 residues. This chain's CDR3 is CARSLKLAEDYEQYF. In DNA, the CDR3 is TGTGCCAGAAGCTTGAAACTAGCGGAGGACTACGAGCAGTACTTC.

The chain employs TRBV11-2 and TRBJ2-7, with 11 bases identical to TRBD2. The V gene end was trimmed by 3 bases and the J gene end by 3 bases; junction bases not matched to a gene: 7. This CDR3 has 16 residues. The germline V gene encodes CDR1 SGHAT and CDR2 FQNNGV. In DNA form, the CDR3 reads TGTGCCAGCAGCTTCCCGGGACTAGCGGAGCGCTACGAGCAGTACTTC. Amino acids: CASSFPGLAERYEQYF.

The chain links TRBV28 to TRBJ1-2, with a weak D call TRBD1 (5 bases). This CDR3 spans 16 amino acids. The germline V and J ends were trimmed by 6 bases and 4 bases, with 21 bases remaining between them. Germline V gene lookup returns CDR1 MDHEN and CDR2 SYDVKM. The CDR3 loop reads CASSPGGGGTLYGYTF. The CDR3 DNA sequence: TGTGCCAGCAGCCCCGGGGGTGGGGGAACCCTCTATGGCTACACCTTC.

The chain couples TRBV5-1 to TRBJ2-7; possible D gene TRBD2, 5 bases. Germline CDR1 SGHRS, CDR2 YFSETQ. Trimming took off 0 bases at V and 5 bases at J, with 12 bases between the two ends. The CDR3 consists of 14 residues. The CDR3 DNA follows: TGCGCCAGCAGCTTGGTTGGTAGGGAGAACGAGCAGTACTTC. This translates into CASSLVGRENEQYF.

The V and J genes are TRBV1 and TRBJ2-4; the D segment call TRBD2 is taken from the table without a DNA check. TRBV1 is a pseudogene. The CDR3 spans 10 residues. CDR3 in DNA: TGCACCAGCAGCCGGACTAGTACTAACTTC. Residues: CTSSRTSTNF.

DNA for the CDR3: TGTGCCAGCACGACTTTTGCGGGAGGGACCGGGGAGCTGTTTTTT. Translated, it gives CASTTFAGGTGELFF. The V and J genes are TRBV2 and TRBJ2-2, with 9 bases aligning to TRBD2. J gave up 5 bases and V 7 bases, and 8 bases lay outside the gene matches. The CDR3 spans 15 residues. Germline CDR1 SNHLY, CDR2 FYNNEI.

The V call is TRBV27, the J call TRBJ2-7, with no clear D. Trimming removed 4 bases at V and 0 bases at J, with 19 bases between. The CDR3 spans 17 residues. Per germline, CDR1 MNHEY and CDR2 SMNVEV (reference sequence). The CDR3 DNA reads as TGTGCCAGCAGTTCACTTACCGGACCGCGCGTCTCCTACGAGCAGTACTTC. It yields the protein CASSSLTGPRVSYEQYF.

V is TRBV4-3 and J is TRBJ2-5, with 11 bases lining up with TRBD2. The germline V gene has CDR1 LGHNA and CDR2 YSLEER. This CDR3 comprises 16 residues. The V segment lost 1 base and the J segment 5 bases; nucleotides outside the gene matches: 6. CDR3 coding DNA: TGCGCCAGCAGCCAAGGAGCCGGGACTAGCGGTGAGACCCAGTACTTC. It yields the protein CASSQGAGTSGETQYF.

This clone has only one observation. The gene calls are TRBV19 and TRBJ2-5, with 10 bases matching TRBD2. Trimming at V came to 2 bases and at J to 5 bases, leaving 8 bases not matched to a gene. The CDR3 spans 16 residues. The germline gives CDR1 LNHDA, CDR2 SQIVND (reference sequence). CDR3 DNA: TGTGCCAGTAGTATACGGAGCGGGAGGGTGGTTGAGACCCAGTACTTC. It codes for CASSIRSGRVVETQYF.

The chain employs TRBV11-2 and TRBJ1-1, with a tentative D call TRBD1 (5 bases). The CDR3 has 16 amino acids. Germline V gene data show CDR1 as SGHAT and CDR2 as FQNNGV. Trimming cost V 2 bases and J 7 bases, with 20 bases left between them. The DNA of the CDR3 is TGTGCCAGCAGCTTATATATAGGGATGCGGGGGGATGAAGCTTTCTTT. Protein: CASSLYIGMRGDEAFF.

With respect to this clone: Other DNA sequences in the sample encode the same CDR3. The chain combines TRBV4-1 with TRBJ2-2; D unclear. With 1 base removed from V and 4 bases from J, the gap between germline ends came to 13 bases. Germline-derived CDR1 and CDR2 are MGHRA and YSYEKL. The CDR3 consists of 16 residues. CDR3 protein: CASSQVSGSGTGELFF. The CDR3 DNA sequence: TGCGCCAGCAGCCAAGTTTCAGGTTCGGGCACCGGGGAGCTGTTTTTT.

V usage is TRBV19 and J usage is TRBJ1-3, with D unresolved. CDR1 is LNHDA, CDR2 SQIVND, per germline (reference sequence). V was clipped by 3 bases and J by 0 bases, with 3 bases between them. This CDR3 region has 13 residues. CDR3 bases: TGTGCCAGTAGTATCCACTCTGGAAACACCATATATTTT. This translates into CASSIHSGNTIYF.